These 18 T cell receptor beta chains came from one sample sequenced in a study of T-cell memory formation after mild COVID-19. TCRdb fed the 5' RACE reads into MiXCR, producing one record per CDR3 protein. The table lists 290,000 or so distinct CDR3 sequences, just under 20% of them singletons. Sequencing was performed on PBMCs or a T cell subset sorted from them (not recorded which). These receptors all come from a man between 18 and 29 years old who had mild COVID-19 (a few samples of this study predate the infection). Cell type and time point are not known.

This clonotype was counted between two and nine times. This chain connects TRBV20-1 to TRBJ2-1; 11 bases fit TRBD2. The germline CDR1 and CDR2 sequences are DFQATT and SNEGSKA (reference sequence). V lost 7 bases to trimming and J lost 4 bases; unmatched junction nucleotides: 9. CDR3 length: 15 amino acids. The CDR3 loop is CSVPTTSGGYNEQFF. CDR3 in DNA: TGCAGTGTTCCAACCACTAGCGGGGGATACAATGAGCAGTTCTTC.

This clonotype was detected many times. The chain uses TRBV7-9 and TRBJ1-4; 7 bases line up with TRBD1. The CDR3 runs 17 residues. The ends lost 5 bases at V and 5 bases at J; junction bases unmatched: 14. In germline, CDR1 is SEHNR, CDR2 FQNEAQ (reference sequence). CDR3 sequence: CASSRTGRSALNEKLFF. Written as DNA, the CDR3 is TGTGCCAGCAGCCGGACAGGAAGGTCCGCCTTAAATGAAAAACTGTTTTTT.

The DNA for the CDR3 is TGCGCCAGCAGCGAGAGCGGGGGGCCTGGTACGCAGTATTTT. Residues: CASSESGGPGTQYF. V is TRBV5-1 and J is TRBJ2-3; TRBD2 matches 9 bases. This CDR3 is built from 14 residues. After removal of 4 bases from V and 8 bases from J, the junction contained 8 bases not matched to a gene. CDR1 is SGHRS, CDR2 YFSETQ, per germline.

The chain couples TRBV18 to TRBJ2-1; D is unclear. The germline V gene has CDR1 KGHSH and CDR2 LQKENI. The CDR3 runs to 13 residues. Between the trimmed V and J ends, which lost 8 bases and 6 bases, there was a span of 14 bases. The CDR3, as DNA: TGTGCCAGCGCAGACGGGCCCCGCAATGAGCAGTTCTTC. This sequence encodes CASADGPRNEQFF.

The chain uses TRBV24-1 and TRBJ1-1; D may be TRBD1 (5 bases). Trimming shortened V by 7 bases and J by 4 bases, and 9 bases separated the two germline ends. The V gene's germline CDR1 is KGHDR and CDR2 SFDVKD. CDR3 length: 12 residues. CDR3 nucleotide sequence: TGTGCCACCAGCGGGACTGGCACTGAAGCTTTCTTT. Translating it yields CATSGTGTEAFF.

This clonotype was observed a handful of times. The gene calls are TRBV4-2 and TRBJ2-2; a possible D gene is TRBD1 (5 bases). Germline V lookup: CDR1 LGHNA, CDR2 YNFKEQ. The CDR3 has 17 residues. V dropped 1 base and J dropped 5 bases, with 17 bases sitting between them. The chain's CDR3 is CASSQALETTETGELFF. DNA of the CDR3: TGTGCCAGCAGCCAAGCCCTCGAAACGACAGAAACCGGGGAGCTGTTTTTT.

The chain employs TRBV6-2 or TRBV6-3 and TRBJ2-1; D is perhaps TRBD2 (6 bases). CDR1 is MNHEY and CDR2 is SVGEGT in the germline V gene. The V and J ends lost 6 bases and 4 bases respectively, with 13 bases between them. This CDR3 has 14 amino acids. The CDR3 loop reads CASSLLREYNEQFF. In DNA, the CDR3 is TGTGCCAGCAGCCTTCTACGGGAGTACAATGAGCAGTTCTTC.

The chain combines TRBV5-1 with TRBJ1-4; D not resolved. The CDR3 loop spans 15 amino acids. CDR1 is SGHRS, CDR2 YFSETQ, per germline. V lost 4 bases, J lost 0 bases, and 10 bases lay in between. This CDR3 reads CASSEAVATNEKLFF. The CDR3 coding sequence is TGCGCCAGCAGCGAGGCAGTTGCAACTAATGAAAAACTGTTTTTT.

The gene calls are TRBV4-2 and TRBJ2-1, with 8 bases lining up with TRBD2. This CDR3 has 17 residues. Unmatched junction bases numbered 11, after V lost 0 bases and J lost 7 bases. Germline CDR1 is LGHNA and CDR2 is YNFKEQ. CDR3: CASSQDTAGGWVNEQFF. Written as DNA, the CDR3 is TGTGCCAGCAGCCAAGATACCGCGGGGGGATGGGTAAATGAGCAGTTCTTC.

V usage is TRBV24-1 and J usage is TRBJ2-5; D call uncertain. CDR1 and CDR2 from the germline V gene are KGHDR and SFDVKD. CDR3 length: 12 residues. Between the trimmed V and J ends, which lost 3 bases and 5 bases, there was a span of 6 bases. The DNA for the CDR3 is TGTGCCACCAGTGATGCCTTGGAGACCCAGTACTTC. Encoded protein: CATSDALETQYF.

CDR3 residues: CASSSRQGRNTGELFF. The CDR3 DNA reads as TGTGCCAGCAGCTCCAGACAGGGGAGGAACACCGGGGAGCTGTTTTTT. The gene calls are TRBV7-7 and TRBJ2-2, with 8 bases fitting TRBD1. The junction had 5 bases not matched to a gene; V was cut back by 4 bases and J by 1 base. Germline lookup yields CDR1 SSHAT and CDR2 FNYEAQ (reference sequence). The CDR3 runs to 16 residues.

This chain links TRBV29-1 with TRBJ1-4; possibly TRBD1 for D (5 bases). The length of the CDR3 is 14 residues. CDR1 is SQVTM and CDR2 is ANQGSEA in the germline V gene. V lost 3 bases and J 4 bases, leaving 12 bases between the germline ends. CDR3 sequence reads: CSVEYGTVNEKLFF. The DNA for the CDR3 is TGCAGCGTTGAGTACGGGACCGTTAATGAAAAACTGTTTTTT.

This clonotype has more than one count but fewer than ten. The J gene is TRBJ1-3, the V gene TRBV5-1, with D perhaps TRBD1 (5 bases). This CDR3 is 15 amino acids long. Trimming stripped 0 bases from V and 3 bases from J, with 10 bases between. The germline CDR1 and CDR2 sequences are SGHRS and YFSETQ. The CDR3 protein is CASSLAAGHGNTIYF. DNA of the CDR3: TGCGCCAGCAGCTTGGCCGCGGGGCATGGAAACACCATATATTTT. Full variable domain (outside the CDR3, taken from reference TRBV5-1 and TRBJ1-3): KAGVTQTPRYLIKTRGQQVTLSCSPISGHRSVSWYQQTPGQGLQFLFEYFSETQRNKGNFPGRFSGRQFSNSRSEMNVSTLELGDSALYLCASSLAAGHGNTIYFGEGSWLTVV.

CDR3 loop: CASRDRSEAFF. The CDR3 DNA reads as TGTGCCAGCAGAGACAGGTCTGAAGCTTTCTTT. The chain has TRBV12-3 or TRBV12-4 and TRBJ1-1, with D possibly matching TRBD1 (6 bases). Trimming removed 6 bases from V and 6 bases from J, with 8 bases in between. This CDR3 has 11 residues.

This clonotype was recorded a few times. This sequence joins TRBV4-3 and TRBJ2-3; 11 nucleotides line up with TRBD2. V shed 4 bases and J 3 bases; nucleotides not matched to a gene: 9. CDR3 size: 17 residues. The germline V gene encodes CDR1 LGHNA and CDR2 YSLEER. This CDR3 is CASSPHGASGGTDTQYF. The CDR3 nucleotides read TGCGCCAGCAGCCCCCACGGGGCTAGCGGGGGGACAGATACGCAGTATTTT.

This clonotype is a singleton in its sample. The chain links TRBV30 to TRBJ1-2; possible D gene TRBD1, 5 bases. V dropped 0 bases and J dropped 6 bases, with 8 bases sitting between them. The CDR3 is made up of 12 amino acids. Germline V CDR1 and CDR2: GTSNPN, SVGIG (reference sequence). The CDR3 DNA reads as TGTGCCTGGAGTGTTTCGGGGCATGGCTACACCTTC. Translating it yields CAWSVSGHGYTF.

The chain combines TRBV29-1 with TRBJ2-2; weak D call: TRBD2 (7 bases). The CDR3 length is 14 residues. V was pared by 7 bases and J by 5 bases, with 17 bases between. Germline CDR1 SQVTM, CDR2 ANQGSEA. The CDR3 loop reads CSAVGGAGTGELFF. The CDR3 DNA is TGCAGCGCCGTGGGGGGGGCCGGGACCGGGGAGCTGTTTTTT.

This clonotype was counted between two and nine times. The CDR3 reads CASSQYGTTYEQYF. The CDR3 nucleotides are TGTGCCAGCAGCCAGTACGGGACTACTTACGAGCAGTACTTC. This chain uses TRBV4-2 with TRBJ2-7, with 7 bases that match TRBD2. The CDR3 loop spans 14 amino acids. Unmatched junction bases numbered 6, after V lost 3 bases and J lost 4 bases. Germline-derived CDR1 and CDR2 are LGHNA and YNFKEQ.